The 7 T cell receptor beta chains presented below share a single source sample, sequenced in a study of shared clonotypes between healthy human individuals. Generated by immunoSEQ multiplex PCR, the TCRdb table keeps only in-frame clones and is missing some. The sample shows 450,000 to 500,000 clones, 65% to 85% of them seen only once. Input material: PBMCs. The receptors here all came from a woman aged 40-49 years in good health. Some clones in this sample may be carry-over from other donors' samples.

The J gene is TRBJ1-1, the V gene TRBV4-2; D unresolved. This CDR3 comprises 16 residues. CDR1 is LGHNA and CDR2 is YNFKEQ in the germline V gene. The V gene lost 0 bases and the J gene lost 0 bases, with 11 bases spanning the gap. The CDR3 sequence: CASSQDPLGMNTEAFF. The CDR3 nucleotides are TGTGCCAGCAGCCAAGATCCACTCGGCATGAACACTGAAGCTTTCTTT.

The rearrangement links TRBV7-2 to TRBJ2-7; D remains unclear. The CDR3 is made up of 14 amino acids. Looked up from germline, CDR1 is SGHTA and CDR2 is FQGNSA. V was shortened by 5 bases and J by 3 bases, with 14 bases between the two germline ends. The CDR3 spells CASSPQRTSYEQYF. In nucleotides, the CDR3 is TGTGCCAGCAGCCCACAGAGAACCAGCTACGAGCAGTACTTC.

The CDR3: CSVGGNGLRYGYTF. DNA for the CDR3: TGCAGCGTGGGTGGTAACGGCCTCCGATATGGCTACACCTTC. This chain uses TRBV29-1 with TRBJ1-2, with D unresolved. Germline V gives CDR1 SQVTM, CDR2 ANQGSEA. V lost 6 bases to trimming and J lost 5 bases, with 19 bases between them. CDR3 length: 14 amino acids.

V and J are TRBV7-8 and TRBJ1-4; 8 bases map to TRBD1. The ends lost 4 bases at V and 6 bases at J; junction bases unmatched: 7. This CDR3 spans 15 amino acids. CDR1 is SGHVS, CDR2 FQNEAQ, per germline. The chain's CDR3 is CASSSDRGGDEKLFF. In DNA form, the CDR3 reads TGTGCCAGCAGCTCCGACAGGGGTGGAGATGAAAAACTGTTTTTT.

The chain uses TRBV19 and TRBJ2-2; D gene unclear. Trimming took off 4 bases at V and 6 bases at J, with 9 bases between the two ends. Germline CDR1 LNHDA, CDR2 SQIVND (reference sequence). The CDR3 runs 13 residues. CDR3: CASSTSGAGELFF. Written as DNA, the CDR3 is TGTGCCAGTAGTACCTCAGGCGCCGGGGAGCTGTTTTTT.

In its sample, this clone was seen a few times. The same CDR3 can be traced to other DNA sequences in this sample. The CDR3 loop is CASSSGLAGVFGQYF. The CDR3 DNA is TGTGCCAGCAGTTCGGGACTAGCGGGAGTGTTTGGGCAGTACTTC. The chain employs TRBV27 and TRBJ2-7; 14 nucleotides align to TRBD2. CDR1 is MNHEY and CDR2 is SMNVEV in the germline V gene (reference sequence). The CDR3 is 15 amino acids. Trimming cost V 4 bases and J 9 bases; bases outside gene matches: 8.

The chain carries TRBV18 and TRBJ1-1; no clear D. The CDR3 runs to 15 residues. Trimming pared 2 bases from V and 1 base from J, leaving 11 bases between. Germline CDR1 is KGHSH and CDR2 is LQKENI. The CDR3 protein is CASSPIWTANTEAFF. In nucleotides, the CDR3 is TGTGCCAGCTCACCAATTTGGACGGCGAACACTGAAGCTTTCTTT. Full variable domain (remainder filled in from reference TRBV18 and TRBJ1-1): NAGVMQNPRHLVRRRGQEARLRCSPMKGHSHVYWYRQLPEEGLKFMVYLQKENIIDESGMPKERFSAEFPKEGPSILRIQQVVRGDSAAYFCASSPIWTANTEAFFGQGTRLTVV.